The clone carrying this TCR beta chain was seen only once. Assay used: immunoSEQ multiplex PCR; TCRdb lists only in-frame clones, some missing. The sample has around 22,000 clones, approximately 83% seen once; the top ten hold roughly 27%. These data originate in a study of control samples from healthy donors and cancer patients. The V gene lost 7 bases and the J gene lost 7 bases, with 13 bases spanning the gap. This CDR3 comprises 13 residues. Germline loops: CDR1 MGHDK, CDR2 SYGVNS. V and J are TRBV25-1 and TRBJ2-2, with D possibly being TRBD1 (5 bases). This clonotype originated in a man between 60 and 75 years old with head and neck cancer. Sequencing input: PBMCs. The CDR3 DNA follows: TGTGCCAGCACTACAGGTTTGGGCGGGGAGCTGTTTTTT. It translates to CASTTGLGGELFF.